Below, 14 T cell receptor beta chains from the same sample are listed, as sequenced in a study of T cell changes during pregnancy in multiple sclerosis. Clones were sequenced by immunoSEQ multiplex PCR, and TCRdb holds only the in-frame ones, with some missing. In the table there are approximately 74,000 clones, approximately 90% of which are singletons. The sample was peripheral blood, taken before pregnancy. These receptors originate from a female donor with multiple sclerosis, enrolled in a pregnancy study.

This clone occurred once. The chain couples TRBV7-6 to TRBJ2-1; 8 bases fit TRBD2. The germline V gene has CDR1 SGHVS and CDR2 FNYEAQ. The CDR3 extends over 16 amino acids. Trimming took 2 bases from V and 4 from J; bases not matched to a gene: 7. CDR3 loop: CASSLKTSGLYNEQFF. Written as DNA, the CDR3 is TGTGCCAGCAGCTTAAAAACTAGCGGACTTTACAATGAGCAGTTCTTC.

The genes are TRBV4-2 and TRBJ2-7; 7 bases are a match to TRBD1. Per the germline V gene, CDR1 is LGHNA and CDR2 is YNFKEQ. The CDR3 spans 15 residues. V dropped 0 bases and J dropped 3; count of bases not matched to a gene: 5. The CDR3 nucleotides read TGTGCCAGCAGCCAAGAAACAGGGGAAGGCTACGAGCAGTACTTC. This codes for CASSQETGEGYEQYF.

The chain is built from TRBV5-4 and TRBJ1-1; the D is unclear. The germline gives CDR1 SGHNT, CDR2 YYREEE (reference sequence). The CDR3 has 15 residues. V was shortened by 0 bases and J by 4 bases, with 13 bases between the two germline ends. The CDR3 is CASSLEAGGGTEAFF. The CDR3, as DNA: TGTGCCAGCAGCTTGGAAGCGGGTGGAGGCACTGAAGCTTTCTTT.

This clone was detected once. The genes are TRBV18 and TRBJ1-1; 7 bases agree with TRBD1. The CDR3 runs to 13 residues. V lost 2 bases, J lost 8 bases, and 5 bases stayed unmatched. Germline lookup yields CDR1 KGHSH and CDR2 LQKENI. CDR3 sequence: CASSPLGQLEAFF. CDR3 sequence (DNA): TGTGCCAGCTCACCATTGGGACAGCTCGAAGCTTTCTTT.

This clone was seen a few times. The rearrangement uses TRBV5-8 and TRBJ1-2, with 7 positions matching TRBD1. The CDR3 spans 15 residues. V lost 0 bases, J lost 8 bases, and 10 bases stayed unmatched. Germline V gene data show CDR1 as SGHTS and CDR2 as YDEGEE. CDR3 DNA: TGTGCCAGCAGCTTGGGGCAGGGGGATCGGTCGGGCTACACCTTC. Amino acid sequence: CASSLGQGDRSGYTF.

The J gene is TRBJ2-3, the V gene TRBV29-1; 7 positions agree with TRBD1. The CDR3 length is 16 residues. Germline values: CDR1 SQVTM, CDR2 ANQGSEA. The junction had 11 bases not matched to a gene; V was cut back by 1 base and J by 4 bases. Here the CDR3 reads CSVEGEEGAGADTQYF. The DNA of the CDR3 is TGCAGCGTTGAAGGGGAAGAGGGGGCAGGAGCAGATACGCAGTATTTT.

The chain is built from TRBV5-1 and TRBJ2-7; D is perhaps TRBD1 (5 bases). The CDR3 covers 12 residues. Germline-derived CDR1 and CDR2 are SGHRS and YFSETQ. Trimming cost V 2 bases and J 5 bases, with 8 bases left between them. As DNA, the CDR3 is TGCGCCAGCAGCTTTCAGGGCCACGAGCAGTACTTC. This encodes CASSFQGHEQYF. The variable domain in full, with the rest retrieved from reference TRBV5-1 and TRBJ2-7, is KAGVTQTPRYLIKTRGQQVTLSCSPISGHRSVSWYQQTPGQGLQFLFEYFSETQRNKGNFPGRFSGRQFSNSRSEMNVSTLELGDSALYLCASSFQGHEQYFGPGTRLTVT.

This chain links TRBV7-9 with TRBJ2-2, with D perhaps TRBD2 (6 bases). The V end was cut by 4 bases, the J end by 6 bases, with 21 bases between. Germline V CDR1 and CDR2: SEHNR, FQNEAQ (reference sequence). The CDR3 extends over 17 amino acids. The CDR3 bases are TGTGCCAGCAGCTCCACCGCGGGGTCCACTATCGCCGGGGAGCTGTTTTTT. Residues: CASSSTAGSTIAGELFF. Supplemented by reference TRBV7-9 and TRBJ2-2, the full variable domain reads DTGVSQNPRHKITKRGQNVTFRCDPISEHNRLYWYRQTLGQGPEFLTYFQNEAQLEKSRLLSDRFSAERPKGSFSTLEIQRTEQGDSAMYLCASSSTAGSTIAGELFFGEGSRLTVL.

The chain employs TRBV20-1 and TRBJ1-1; D is possibly TRBD1 (6 bases). CDR1 and CDR2 (germline): DFQATT, SNEGSKA (reference sequence). V was clipped by 3 bases and J by 4 bases, with 6 bases between them. This CDR3 has 11 amino acids. CDR3 nucleotides: TGCAGTGCTAGCAGGGGCACTGAAGCTTTCTTT. It encodes CSASRGTEAFF.

This clone showed up just once. The chain employs TRBV7-2 and TRBJ1-1; maybe TRBD1 (5 bases). V was trimmed by 5 bases and J by 1 base, leaving 14 bases between them. Germline V CDR1 and CDR2: SGHTA, FQGNSA. CDR3 length: 15 amino acids. For the CDR3, the DNA is TGTGCCAGCAGCCCGGGGGGATTAAGGAACACTGAAGCTTTCTTT. Protein product: CASSPGGLRNTEAFF.

This clone has just one count. The V call is TRBV6-5, the J call TRBJ1-5; D possibly corresponds to TRBD1 (5 bases). The germline gives CDR1 MNHEY, CDR2 SVGAGI. This CDR3 spans 14 amino acids. Deletions cut 0 bases from V and 5 bases from J, with 8 bases between. CDR3 loop: CASSYSGGDQPQHF. The CDR3 region has the DNA TGTGCCAGCAGTTACTCGGGGGGGGATCAGCCCCAGCATTTT.

The chain is built from TRBV19 and TRBJ1-1, with D uncertain. The length of the CDR3 is 14 residues. Trimming shortened V by 3 bases and J by 1 base, and 9 bases separated the two germline ends. Germline V lookup: CDR1 LNHDA, CDR2 SQIVND (reference sequence). CDR3 in amino acids: CASSISGPNTEAFF. The CDR3 DNA follows: TGTGCCAGTAGTATTTCAGGCCCGAACACTGAAGCTTTCTTT.

The chain recombines TRBV4-2 with TRBJ2-1, with 9 bases identical to TRBD2. The junction had 1 base not matched to a gene; V was cut back by 0 bases and J by 1 base. The CDR3 length is 16 residues. Germline CDR1 and CDR2: LGHNA and YNFKEQ. The CDR3 reads CASSQESGGSYNEQFF. The DNA for the CDR3 is TGTGCCAGCAGCCAAGAAAGCGGGGGGTCCTACAATGAGCAGTTCTTC.

The chain links TRBV5-1 to TRBJ2-3; TRBD1 matches 7 bases. The CDR3 totals 14 residues. The germline V gene encodes CDR1 SGHRS and CDR2 YFSETQ. J gave up 4 bases and V 5 bases, and 7 bases lay outside the gene matches. In nucleotides, the CDR3 is TGCGCCAGCAGTCCCCGACAGGGACCAGATACGCAGTATTTT. Translating it yields CASSPRQGPDTQYF. Combining the CDR3 with reference TRBV5-1 and TRBJ2-3 gives the whole variable domain KAGVTQTPRYLIKTRGQQVTLSCSPISGHRSVSWYQQTPGQGLQFLFEYFSETQRNKGNFPGRFSGRQFSNSRSEMNVSTLELGDSALYLCASSPRQGPDTQYFGPGTRLTVL.